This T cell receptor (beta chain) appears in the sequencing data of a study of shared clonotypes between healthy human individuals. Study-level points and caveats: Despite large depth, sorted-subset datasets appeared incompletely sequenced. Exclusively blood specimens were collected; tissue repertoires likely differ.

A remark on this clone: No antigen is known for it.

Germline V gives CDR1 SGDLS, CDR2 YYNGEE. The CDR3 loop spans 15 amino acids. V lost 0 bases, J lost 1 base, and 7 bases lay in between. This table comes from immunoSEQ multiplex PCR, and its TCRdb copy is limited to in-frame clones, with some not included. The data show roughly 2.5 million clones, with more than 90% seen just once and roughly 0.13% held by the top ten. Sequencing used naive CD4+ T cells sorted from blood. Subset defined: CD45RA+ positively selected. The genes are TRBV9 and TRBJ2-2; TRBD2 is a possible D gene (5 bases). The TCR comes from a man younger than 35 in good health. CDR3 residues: CASSVASQNTGELFF. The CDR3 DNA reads TGTGCCAGCAGCGTAGCTAGCCAGAACACCGGGGAGCTGTTTTTT.